These 19 T cell receptor beta chains were sequenced from one sample in a study of shared T cell receptors in the human thymus. Sequencing used immunoSEQ multiplex PCR; TCRdb keeps in-frame clones, though not all of them. Seen here are about 610,000 clones, 88% observed once, and the top ten hold 0.0095% to 0.011%. Another study also made use of these data, one on human thymus T cells.

The sequencing sample was made of thymocytes. The receptor source for this set is a boy under two years old with a congenital heart defect.

This clone has a handful of counts. The rearrangement links TRBV19 to TRBJ2-7, with D unresolved. Germline CDR1 reads LNHDA; CDR2 reads SQIVND (reference sequence). Trimming removed 3 bases at V and 4 bases at J, with 13 bases between. This CDR3 region has 14 residues. CDR3: CASSISARNYEQYF. The CDR3, as DNA: TGTGCCAGTAGTATTTCGGCCAGGAATTACGAGCAGTACTTC.

The chain carries TRBV25-1 and TRBJ1-1; 8 bases agree with TRBD1. The V gene's germline CDR1 is MGHDK and CDR2 SYGVNS. This CDR3 comprises 13 residues. V gave up 5 bases and J gave up 5 bases; unmatched junction bases: 4. The DNA for the CDR3 is TGTGCCAGCAGTAGACAGGGGTCGACTGAAGCTTTCTTT. Protein product: CASSRQGSTEAFF.

The chain's CDR3 is CASRPQGIRYEQYF. In DNA, the CDR3 is TGCGCCAGCCGCCCACAGGGGATTAGGTACGAGCAGTACTTC. The rearrangement links TRBV5-1 to TRBJ2-5; TRBD1 agrees at 7 bases. The J call could be wrong; TRBJ2-7 is a better fit for the DNA end. Germline CDR1 reads SGHRS; CDR2 reads YFSETQ. The CDR3 covers 14 residues.

The chain links TRBV5-4 to TRBJ2-2, with 8 bases lining up with TRBD1. The junction had 5 bases not matched to a gene; V was cut back by 4 bases and J by 3 bases. The V gene's germline CDR1 is SGHNT and CDR2 YYREEE (reference sequence). CDR3 size: 15 residues. The CDR3 bases are TGTGCCAGCAGCCCCCACAGGGGGGACACCGGGGAGCTGTTTTTT. Protein: CASSPHRGDTGELFF.

The chain uses TRBV19 and TRBJ2-1; the D gene is possibly TRBD2 (6 bases). Germline CDR1 and CDR2: LNHDA and SQIVND (reference sequence). V was clipped by 0 bases and J by 3 bases, with 12 bases between them. The CDR3 runs to 16 residues. In nucleotides, the CDR3 is TGTGCCAGTAGTATAGAGGGAGGCGGCAACTACAATGAGCAGTTCTTC. Translating gives CASSIEGGGNYNEQFF.

The J gene is TRBJ2-6, the V gene TRBV13; 9 bases fit TRBD1. Per germline, CDR1 PRHDT and CDR2 FYEKMQ (reference sequence). V trimming: 8 bases; J trimming: 0 bases; junction bases outside the gene matches: 5. The CDR3 is 16 residues long. DNA of the CDR3: TGTGCCAGCCGGGACAGGGATCCCTCTGGGGCCAACGTCCTGACTTTC. This sequence encodes CASRDRDPSGANVLTF.

This clone was detected once. CDR3: CASSLSGGEPDEQFF. The CDR3 bases are TGTGCCAGCAGTTTATCGGGGGGAGAGCCCGATGAGCAGTTCTTC. The chain recombines TRBV27 with TRBJ2-1, with D perhaps TRBD2 (6 bases). CDR1 and CDR2 (germline): MNHEY, SMNVEV (reference sequence). The ends were cut back, 0 bases at V and 8 bases at J, with 14 bases in the middle. This CDR3 has 15 amino acids.

To note about this clone: Other DNA sequences within the sample encode an identical CDR3. V gene TRBV5-1 combines with J gene TRBJ1-3; D unresolved. CDR1 SGHRS and CDR2 YFSETQ come from the germline V gene. Trimming left V 5 bases short and J 0 bases short, with 6 bases between. This CDR3 is 13 amino acids long. The CDR3 reads CASRGSSGNTIYF. Written as DNA, the CDR3 is TGCGCCAGCAGGGGGAGCTCTGGAAACACCATATATTTT. The full variable domain, with the rest looked up from reference TRBV5-1 and TRBJ1-3, is KAGVTQTPRYLIKTRGQQVTLSCSPISGHRSVSWYQQTPGQGLQFLFEYFSETQRNKGNFPGRFSGRQFSNSRSEMNVSTLELGDSALYLCASRGSSGNTIYFGEGSWLTVV.

The CDR3 spells CASSWVAETGSYEQYF. CDR3 DNA: TGTGCCAGCAGTTGGGTGGCGGAGACAGGGTCCTACGAGCAGTACTTC. V usage is TRBV27 and J usage is TRBJ2-7, with TRBD1 identical over 7 bases. Germline lookup yields CDR1 MNHEY and CDR2 SMNVEV (reference sequence). The junction had 10 bases not matched to a gene; V was cut back by 4 bases and J by 1 base. The length of the CDR3 is 16 residues.

The rearrangement links TRBV29-1 to TRBJ2-1; D might be TRBD2 (6 bases). V lost 7 bases to trimming and J lost 7 bases, with 29 bases between them. This CDR3 has 17 residues. CDR1 is SQVTM, CDR2 ANQGSEA, per germline. The CDR3 nucleotides read TGCAGCGCCGTAAAATTCAAGCGGGTGGGATCTCGGAATGAGCAGTTCTTC. It encodes CSAVKFKRVGSRNEQFF.

V and J are TRBV6-6 and TRBJ1-1; D is perhaps TRBD1 (5 bases). The CDR3 sequence is 13 residues long. V lost 5 bases to trimming and J lost 2 bases, with 9 bases between them. Germline V gene lookup returns CDR1 MNHNY and CDR2 SVGAGI (reference sequence). For the CDR3, the DNA is TGTGCCAGCAGTCCGGACATCAACACTGAAGCTTTCTTT. Amino acids: CASSPDINTEAFF.

The V gene is TRBV4-1, the J gene TRBJ1-2; 8 positions match TRBD1. V was clipped by 3 bases and J by 2 bases; unmatched bases: 5. CDR3 size: 15 residues. Germline V lookup: CDR1 MGHRA, CDR2 YSYEKL. The CDR3, as DNA: TGCGCCAGCAGCCATGGGGGACAGGCAAACTATGGCTACACCTTC. Its translation: CASSHGGQANYGYTF.

Of note for this clone: This same CDR3 is encoded by further DNA sequences in the sample. The chain carries TRBV27 and TRBJ2-7; TRBD2 aligns across 11 bases. CDR1 and CDR2 (germline): MNHEY, SMNVEV (reference sequence). V trimming: 2 bases; J trimming: 4 bases; junction bases outside the gene matches: 4. There are 15 residues in the CDR3. The CDR3 protein is CASSLRLAGGYEQYF. The CDR3 coding sequence is TGTGCCAGCAGTTTAAGGCTAGCGGGGGGATACGAGCAGTACTTC.

This clone was seen more than once but under ten times. The V and J genes are TRBV7-8 and TRBJ2-2; D uncertain. The CDR3 is 11 amino acids. With 5 bases removed from V and 9 bases from J, the gap between germline ends came to 7 bases. The germline V gene encodes CDR1 SGHVS and CDR2 FQNEAQ. The CDR3 loop is CASSPVRELFF. CDR3 coding DNA: TGTGCCAGCAGCCCGGTGCGGGAGCTGTTTTTT.

The chain employs TRBV11-1 and TRBJ2-4; the match to TRBD2 covers 10 bases. This CDR3 comprises 15 residues. CDR1 and CDR2 (germline): SGHAT, FQDESV (reference sequence). Unmatched junction bases numbered 5, after V lost 3 bases and J lost 6 bases. CDR3 bases: TGTGCCAGCAGCTTTCCTAGCGGGAGTGTAAACATTCAGTACTTC. Its protein product is CASSFPSGSVNIQYF.

The chain is built from TRBV15 and TRBJ1-5; a possible D gene is TRBD1 (5 bases). V dropped 0 bases and J dropped 4 bases, with 13 bases sitting between them. The CDR3 length is 16 residues. Germline CDR1 LNHNV, CDR2 YYDKDF (reference sequence). The CDR3 coding sequence is TGTGCCACCAGCAGAGATTGGGGACTGAAGAATCAGCCCCAGCATTTT. Protein: CATSRDWGLKNQPQHF.

V is TRBV6-5 and J is TRBJ2-1, with 7 bases aligning to TRBD2. Germline CDR1 is MNHEY and CDR2 is SVGAGI. This CDR3 contains 13 residues. Trimming cost V 6 bases and J 8 bases; bases outside gene matches: 7. CDR3 residues: CASRAAGEDEQFF. In nucleotides, the CDR3 is TGTGCCAGCAGGGCCGCGGGGGAAGATGAGCAGTTCTTC.

The chain uses TRBV18 and TRBJ1-4; D might be TRBD1 (6 bases). Between the trimmed V and J ends, which lost 0 bases and 7 bases, there was a span of 18 bases. This CDR3 has 17 amino acids. Germline V gene data show CDR1 as KGHSH and CDR2 as LQKENI. CDR3 in amino acids: CASSPPRGGPLREKLFF. DNA of the CDR3: TGTGCCAGCTCACCACCGAGGGGGGGACCTCTGCGTGAAAAACTGTTTTTT.

This clone came up a few times. The J gene is TRBJ1-5, the V gene TRBV6-6; D gene unclear. Germline V gene lookup returns CDR1 MNHNY and CDR2 SVGAGI (reference sequence). The CDR3 is made up of 15 amino acids. Trimming took 0 bases from V and 3 from J, leaving 9 bases between them. CDR3 in amino acids: CASSYSSRSNQPQHF. In DNA form, the CDR3 reads TGTGCCAGCAGTTACTCATCCCGTTCCAATCAGCCCCAGCATTTT.